The T cell receptor (beta chain) described here comes from a study of T cells after yellow fever vaccination. V was trimmed by 4 bases and J by 6 bases, leaving 9 bases between them. Germline CDR1 and CDR2: SQVTM and ANQGSEA. This CDR3 is 12 amino acids long. As TCR cDNA was made by 5'RACE template switching, a universal primer site and UMIs were added. TCRdb reprocessed the 5' RACE reads with MiXCR, giving one entry per CDR3 protein. The table lists about 330,000 distinct CDR3 sequences, over 4% of them singletons. Sequenced material: PBMCs, taken 5 days after the yellow fever booster vaccination. This clonotype was obtained from a man aged 18-30 years who received the YFV17D yellow fever vaccine. The rearrangement joins TRBV29-1 to TRBJ2-2, with D perhaps TRBD1 or TRBD2 (5 bases each). The CDR3 here is CSVVRGPGELFF. As DNA, the CDR3 is TGCAGCGTTGTCCGGGGCCCCGGGGAGCTGTTTTTT.